Listed below are T cell receptor beta chains from one sample, sequenced in a study of cytomegalovirus exposure and HLA in healthy donors. Data came from immunoSEQ multiplex PCR; TCRdb stores just in-frame clones and leaves some out. The sample has some 98,000 clones; 70% to 90% are singletons. The sample comprised PBMCs. These TCRs come from a woman in her 30s in good health and CMV-seronegative. Each CDR3 is given with its conserved first and last residue. The order of the fields is clone size, V gene, D gene, J gene, CDR3 protein, CDR3 DNA. The D gene is left open where the match is weak. Clone size is not always given. Where it is, it says once, few, many or a class for expanded clones.

>NA|TRBV6-1|TRBD1|TRBJ1-4
CASSVTGREKLFF
TGTGCCAGCAGCGTGACAGGGAGGGAAAAACTGTTTTTT
>few|TRBV27|NA|TRBJ2-5
CATGGVAGKGGTQYF
TGTGCCACCGGAGGAGTAGCGGGCAAAGGGGGGACCCAGTACTTC
>NA|TRBV5-5|NA|TRBJ2-7
CASSLARRAEQYF
TGTGCCAGCAGCTTGGCCAGGCGGGCCGAGCAGTACTTC
>NA|TRBV11-1|TRBD1|TRBJ2-6
CASSSSGTARPGANVLTF
TGTGCCAGCAGCTCTTCCGGGACAGCAAGGCCTGGGGCCAACGTCCTGACTTTC
>once|TRBV18|TRBD1|TRBJ2-7
CASSPRGQTLYEQYF
TGTGCCAGCTCACCACGGGGACAGACCCTATACGAGCAGTACTTC
>once|TRBV6-6|TRBD2|TRBJ2-5
CASSYSRGGGGETQYF
TGTGCCAGCAGTTACTCCCGTGGCGGGGGTGGAGAGACCCAGTACTTC
>NA|TRBV6-1|TRBD1|TRBJ2-7
CASLLQGIHEQYF
TGTGCCAGCCTCTTACAGGGGATCCACGAGCAGTACTTC
>few|TRBV2|NA|TRBJ1-5
CASSEGQAGPQHF
TGTGCCAGCAGTGAAGGGCAGGCGGGGCCCCAGCATTTT
>NA|TRBV10-3|NA|TRBJ1-2
CAISEFGGRYGYTF
TGTGCCATCAGTGAATTCGGGGGGCGATATGGCTACACCTTC
>NA|TRBV19|TRBD1|TRBJ1-5
CASSTPGGPQHF
TGTGCCAGTAGTACCCCAGGGGGGCCCCAGCATTTT
>NA|TRBV10-3|TRBD2|TRBJ2-3
CAISGSAGGPGTDTQYF
TGTGCCATCAGTGGGTCTGCGGGAGGGCCCGGCACAGATACGCAGTATTTT
>NA|TRBV7-3|TRBD1|TRBJ1-1
CASSSTGGYEAFF
TGTGCCAGCAGCTCTACAGGGGGCTATGAAGCTTTCTTT
>NA|TRBV5-1|NA|TRBJ1-2
CASSFRNYGYTF
TGCGCCAGCAGCTTCAGGAACTATGGCTACACCTTC
>NA|TRBV9|TRBD1|TRBJ1-1
CASSVQGVLSTEAFF
TGTGCCAGCAGCGTCCAGGGGGTTTTGAGCACTGAAGCTTTCTTT
>NA|TRBV27|TRBD1|TRBJ1-2
CASSLGTGGYGYTF
TGTGCCAGCAGTTTAGGGACAGGGGGCTATGGCTACACCTTC
>NA|TRBV27|TRBD1|TRBJ2-3
CASSLSEGQGLDTQYF
TGTGCCAGCAGTTTAAGTGAGGGACAGGGGTTAGATACGCAGTATTTT
>NA|TRBV6-6|TRBD2|TRBJ2-7
CASSYHRGGGFYEQYF
TGTGCCAGCAGTTACCACCGGGGGGGCGGGTTCTACGAGCAGTACTTC
>NA|TRBV2|TRBD1|TRBJ2-7
CASSDAPGQGFEQYF
TGTGCCAGCAGTGATGCGCCGGGACAGGGGTTCGAGCAGTACTTC
>NA|TRBV5-1|TRBD1|TRBJ1-3
CASSRDSSSGNTIYF
TGCGCCAGCAGCCGGGACAGCTCCTCTGGAAACACCATATATTTT
>few|TRBV6-1|NA|TRBJ2-3
CASSLQGFSTDTQYF
TGTGCCAGCAGTCTCCAGGGGTTTAGCACAGATACGCAGTATTTT
>NA|TRBV2|NA|TRBJ1-5
CASVQDSSNQPQHF
TGTGCCAGCGTCCAGGACAGTTCCAATCAGCCCCAGCATTTT
>NA|TRBV4-1|NA|TRBJ1-2
CASSQREDTF
TGCGCCAGCAGCCAGCGCGAGGACACCTTC
>NA|TRBV9|NA|TRBJ2-5
CASSTGFQETQYF
TGTGCCAGCAGTACAGGATTCCAAGAGACCCAGTACTTC
>NA|TRBV4-2|NA|TRBJ2-5
CASSQSGQETQYF
TGTGCCAGCAGCCAGAGCGGACAAGAGACCCAGTACTTC
>NA|TRBV16|NA|TRBJ1-2
CASSHYTAPYGYTF
TGTGCCAGCAGCCATTATACAGCCCCCTATGGCTACACCTTC
>few|TRBV28|NA|TRBJ2-7
CASSSIGVYEQYF
TGTGCCAGCAGTTCCATAGGAGTTTACGAGCAGTACTTC
>NA|TRBV7-2|TRBD1|TRBJ2-5
CASSSGDRTQETQYF
TGTGCCAGCAGCTCGGGGGACAGGACACAAGAGACCCAGTACTTC
>NA|TRBV11-2|NA|TRBJ2-7
CASSRGTSRSYEQYF
TGTGCCAGCAGCCGGGGGACTTCACGCTCCTACGAGCAGTACTTC
>NA|TRBV18|NA|TRBJ2-1
CASSPSLAQSYNEQFF
TGTGCCAGCTCACCATCCCTAGCGCAGTCATACAATGAGCAGTTCTTC
>NA|TRBV11-2|NA|TRBJ2-7
CASEPMADLYEQYF
TGTGCCAGCGAACCGATGGCCGATCTCTACGAGCAGTACTTC
>once|TRBV19|NA|TRBJ2-5
CASSLRQQETQYF
TGTGCCAGTAGCCTAAGACAGCAAGAGACCCAGTACTTC
>once|TRBV5-1|NA|TRBJ1-4
CASSLGGTATNEKLFF
TGCGCCAGCAGCTTGGGTGGGACTGCAACTAATGAAAAACTGTTTTTT
>NA|TRBV29-1|NA|TRBJ2-7
CSVGRDRGSEQYF
TGCAGCGTTGGAAGGGATCGGGGTAGCGAGCAGTACTTC
>few|TRBV18|NA|TRBJ1-5
CASSPDGNRDQPQHF
TGTGCCAGCTCACCGGACGGGAACAGAGATCAGCCCCAGCATTTT
>NA|TRBV18|NA|TRBJ2-2
CASSQEGAISGELFF
TGTGCCAGCTCCCAGGAGGGGGCGATCTCCGGGGAGCTGTTTTTT
>NA|TRBV9|TRBD2|TRBJ2-7
CALRAGAPCEQYF
TGTGCCCTCCGAGCGGGAGCCCCCTGCGAGCAGTACTTC
>NA|TRBV5-6|NA|TRBJ1-1
CASSSTGRDTEAFF
TGTGCCAGCAGCTCTACAGGGCGTGACACTGAAGCTTTCTTT
>NA|TRBV9|NA|TRBJ2-1
CASSVERDEQFF
TGTGCCAGCAGCGTAGAGAGGGATGAGCAGTTCTTC
>NA|TRBV27|TRBD1|TRBJ2-7
CASSFSTGTVLYEQYF
TGTGCCAGCAGTTTCAGCACCGGGACAGTCCTATACGAGCAGTACTTC
>NA|TRBV28|TRBD2|TRBJ2-3
CASSLSAQISGTSGSWVAQYF
TGTGCCAGCAGTTTATCTGCCCAAATTTCGGGGACTAGCGGGAGTTGGGTCGCGCAGTATTTT
>NA|TRBV10-1|NA|TRBJ1-1
CASSDRVRGPGENTEAFF
TGCGCCAGCAGTGATAGAGTTCGGGGCCCGGGAGAGAACACTGAAGCTTTCTTT
>NA|TRBV6-1|NA|TRBJ2-1
CASSGWRPVVTYNEQFF
TGTGCCAGCAGTGGTTGGCGGCCCGTGGTGACCTACAATGAGCAGTTCTTC
>few|TRBV27|TRBD1|TRBJ1-5
CASRPGTGGNQPQHF
TGTGCCAGCAGGCCAGGGACAGGGGGCAATCAGCCCCAGCATTTT
>NA|TRBV19|TRBD1|TRBJ1-1
CASSIRDRGVKAFF
TGTGCCAGTAGTATACGGGACAGGGGTGTGAAAGCTTTCTTT
>NA|TRBV4-2|TRBD1|TRBJ1-5
CASSQDGTDQPQHF
TGTGCCAGCAGCCAGGACGGGACAGATCAGCCCCAGCATTTT
>NA|TRBV11-2|TRBD1|TRBJ1-1
CASTTTGTGNTEAFF
TGTGCCAGCACCACGACCGGGACAGGCAACACTGAAGCTTTCTTT
>NA|TRBV5-1|NA|TRBJ1-1
CASSLSREGTEAFF
TGCGCCAGCAGCTTGTCCAGGGAGGGCACTGAAGCTTTCTTT
>NA|TRBV27|NA|TRBJ1-1
CASSYGQRGEAFF
TGTGCCAGCAGTTACGGCCAAAGAGGTGAAGCTTTCTTT
>NA|TRBV10-3|NA|TRBJ2-2
CAIGRGLSGANTGELFF
TGTGCCATCGGCAGGGGGCTAAGCGGGGCGAACACCGGGGAGCTGTTTTTT
>NA|TRBV10-1|TRBD2|TRBJ2-7
CASSEPGTNYEQYF
TGCGCCAGCAGTGAGCCGGGGACTAACTACGAGCAGTACTTC
>once|TRBV4-3|TRBD1|TRBJ2-2
CASSRDRAGELFF
TGCGCCAGCAGCCGCGACAGGGCCGGGGAGCTGTTTTTT